Listed below are T cell receptor beta chains from one sample, sequenced in a study of blood T cells in healthy people across ages. TCRdb processed the 5' RACE reads anew with MiXCR; each CDR3 protein has one entry. This table holds about 1.6 million distinct CDR3 sequences, about 35% found once. Input material: blood. These receptors all come from a woman aged 25 to 39 in good health. Both conserved end residues are part of each CDR3. Each record gives: D gene, J gene, clone size, CDR3 length, V gene, CDR3 protein, CDR3 DNA. D genes are given only for firm matches. Clone size is given for some rows only: seen once, a few or many times, or a class if the clone is expanded.

D: TRBD1; J: TRBJ1-2; size: few; length: 11; V: TRBV29-1; CDR3: CSVQDRVGYTF; DNA: TGCAGCGTTCAGGACAGGGTAGGCTACACCTTC
D: -; J: TRBJ1-1; size: -; length: 14; V: TRBV29-1; CDR3: CSVGAGRQDTEAFF; DNA: TGCAGCGTTGGGGCGGGACGGCAGGACACTGAAGCTTTCTTT
D: TRBD2; J: TRBJ2-7; size: many; length: 15; V: TRBV20-1; CDR3: CSAALAGGYIGEQYF; DNA: TGCAGTGCGGCGCTAGCGGGAGGTTATATTGGCGAGCAGTACTTC
D: TRBD1; J: TRBJ1-6; size: few; length: 14; V: TRBV9; CDR3: CASTGGTGVSPLHF; DNA: TGTGCCAGCACCGGAGGGACAGGGGTTTCACCCCTCCACTTT
D: -; J: TRBJ1-2; size: -; length: 13; V: TRBV5-1; CDR3: CASSLLTPYGYTF; DNA: TGCGCCAGCAGCTTGTTGACACCCTATGGCTACACCTTC
D: -; J: TRBJ2-3; size: -; length: 18; V: TRBV4-1; CDR3: CASSQASKGVGNTDTQYF; DNA: TGCGCCAGCAGCCAAGCTTCCAAAGGGGTTGGAAACACAGATACGCAGTATTTT
D: TRBD2; J: TRBJ2-1; size: -; length: 16; V: TRBV4-1; CDR3: CASSQEPGLAADEQFF; DNA: TGCGCCAGCAGCCAAGAACCGGGACTAGCGGCCGATGAGCAGTTCTTC
D: TRBD1; J: TRBJ2-7; size: few; length: 15; V: TRBV4-1; CDR3: CASSPQGAPLGEQYF; DNA: TGCGCCAGCAGTCCACAGGGGGCGCCTTTGGGCGAGCAGTACTTC
D: TRBD2; J: TRBJ2-1; size: -; length: 16; V: TRBV7-6; CDR3: CASSTRLAGSYNEQFF; DNA: TGTGCCAGCAGCACCCGACTAGCGGGGTCCTACAATGAGCAGTTCTTC
D: -; J: TRBJ2-7; size: -; length: 14; V: TRBV10-2; CDR3: CASRGWESSYEQYF; DNA: TGCGCCAGCAGAGGTTGGGAGAGCTCCTACGAGCAGTACTTC
D: -; J: TRBJ2-5; size: -; length: 15; V: TRBV3-1; CDR3: CASSQDLRDGETQYF; DNA: TGTGCCAGCAGCCAAGATTTAAGGGACGGAGAGACCCAGTACTTC
D: TRBD2; J: TRBJ2-5; size: -; length: 15; V: TRBV28; CDR3: CASSLSSGGENRQYF; DNA: TGTGCCAGCAGTTTATCTTCGGGGGGGGAAAACCGACAGTACTTC
D: TRBD1; J: TRBJ1-2; size: -; length: 14; V: TRBV9; CDR3: CASSVGQILYGYTF; DNA: TGTGCCAGCAGCGTGGGACAGATCCTCTATGGCTACACCTTC
D: -; J: TRBJ2-5; size: few; length: 16; V: TRBV28; CDR3: CASSLSGWRAKETQYF; DNA: TGTGCCAGCAGTTTGTCTGGTTGGCGGGCAAAAGAGACCCAGTACTTC
D: TRBD2; J: TRBJ2-3; size: -; length: 16; V: TRBV27; CDR3: CASGLLAGAPTDAQYF; DNA: TGTGCCAGCGGCCTGCTAGCGGGGGCCCCCACAGATGCGCAGTATTTT
D: -; J: TRBJ2-2; size: -; length: 15; V: TRBV4-3; CDR3: CASSQDSLVTGELFF; DNA: TGCGCCAGCAGCCAAGATTCCCTAGTAACCGGGGAGCTGTTTTTT
D: TRBD1; J: TRBJ2-7; size: many; length: 13; V: TRBV29-1; CDR3: CSARTGSNYEQYF; DNA: TGCAGCGCAAGGACAGGGAGTAACTACGAGCAGTACTTC
D: -; J: TRBJ2-3; size: -; length: 14; V: TRBV7-3; CDR3: CASSLRGRSDTQYF; DNA: TGTGCCAGCAGCTTAAGGGGAAGGTCAGATACGCAGTATTTT
D: -; J: TRBJ1-5; size: -; length: 15; V: TRBV5-1; CDR3: CASSPGADSNQPQHF; DNA: TGCGCCAGCAGCCCCGGGGCCGATAGCAATCAGCCCCAGCATTTT
D: -; J: TRBJ2-1; size: few; length: 14; V: TRBV11-2; CDR3: CASSSDSYYNEQFF; DNA: TGTGCCAGCAGCTCCGATTCGTACTACAATGAGCAGTTCTTC
D: -; J: TRBJ2-6; size: many; length: 17; V: TRBV7-2; CDR3: CASSPRGSRSGANVLTF; DNA: TGTGCCAGCAGCCCAAGGGGGTCCCGCTCTGGGGCCAACGTCCTGACTTTC
D: TRBD1; J: TRBJ1-1; size: -; length: 15; V: TRBV28; CDR3: CASFTGGALDTEAFF; DNA: TGTGCCAGCTTTACAGGGGGCGCATTGGACACTGAAGCTTTCTTT
D: TRBD2; J: TRBJ2-1; size: -; length: 15; V: TRBV20-1; CDR3: CSAGRLAGSYNEQFF; DNA: TGCAGTGCTGGTAGACTAGCGGGGAGCTACAATGAGCAGTTCTTC
D: TRBD1; J: TRBJ1-4; size: -; length: 13; V: TRBV7-2; CDR3: CACSRTGVEKLFF; DNA: TGTGCCTGCTCAAGGACAGGGGTTGAAAAACTGTTTTTT
D: TRBD1; J: TRBJ2-5; size: -; length: 12; V: TRBV20-1; CDR3: CSAEGAQETQYF; DNA: TGCAGTGCTGAGGGGGCCCAAGAGACCCAGTACTTC
D: -; J: TRBJ2-1; size: -; length: 13; V: TRBV6-1; CDR3: CASSEVVAGFRFF; DNA: TGTGCCAGCAGTGAAGTAGTGGCGGGATTTAGGTTCTTC
D: -; J: TRBJ1-1; size: -; length: 15; V: TRBV6-1; CDR3: CASSELWAFNTEAFF; DNA: TGTGCCAGCAGTGAATTGTGGGCTTTCAACACTGAAGCTTTCTTT
D: -; J: TRBJ2-7; size: -; length: 13; V: TRBV6-1; CDR3: CASSERRLDEQYF; DNA: TGTGCCAGCAGTGAACGGCGGCTTGACGAGCAGTACTTC
D: -; J: TRBJ2-3; size: -; length: 18; V: TRBV10-3; CDR3: CAISEGEGTGEVLPTQYF; DNA: TGTGCCATCAGTGAGGGAGAAGGGACGGGGGAGGTGTTGCCTACGCAGTATTTT
D: -; J: TRBJ1-5; size: few; length: 13; V: TRBV6-1; CDR3: CASSIRSNQPQHF; DNA: TGTGCCAGCAGTATTCGTAGCAATCAGCCCCAGCATTTT